The sequence of this T cell receptor beta chain was determined in a study of shared clonotypes between healthy human individuals. For the study at large: The study drew on two women and a few men aged 18 to 49 as donors. Each donor had three CD4 naive, three CD4 memory, two CD8 naive and one CD8 memory plate.

Note on this clone: Its antigen is not known.

The CDR3 length is 15 residues. CDR1 SGDLS and CDR2 YYNGEE come from the germline V gene. The J segment lost 4 bases and the V segment lost 2 bases, leaving 7 bases of the junction unmatched. Some clones are missing from TCRdb's copy, which holds only in-frame ones; the method was immunoSEQ multiplex PCR. This table has about 1,800,000 clones, approximately 95% appearing once. Findings and limits, study-wide: Generation probabilities were higher for clonotypes shared across all four sorted-subset donors than for unshared ones.

The naive CD8 fraction comprised CD45RO-negative cells positively selected for CCR7 and excluded terminally differentiated effector memory CD45RA+ cells. The genes are TRBV9 and TRBJ2-7, with 9 bases that match TRBD1. The sequence was collected from a man in his late teens or twenties in good health. Input material: naive CD8+ T cells sorted from blood. The CDR3 DNA reads as TGTGCCAGCAGCGTGGGGACAGGGTCTTTTTACGAGCAGTACTTC. Encoded protein: CASSVGTGSFYEQYF.